This T cell receptor beta chain emerged from a study of identical twins. TCRdb reprocessed the 5' RACE reads with MiXCR, giving one entry per CDR3 protein. The sample contains some 330,000 distinct CDR3 sequences, around 9% of which appear only once. The CDR3 has 13 residues. The V gene lost 3 bases and the J gene lost 0 bases, with 8 bases spanning the gap. The germline V gene encodes CDR1 DFQATT and CDR2 SNEGSKA (reference sequence). This TCR derives from a woman between 45 and 65 years old in good health. The V call is TRBV20-1, the J call TRBJ1-1; tentative D call: TRBD1 (5 bases). The sequenced material came from naive T cells sorted from blood. CDR3 sequence reads: CSASGGMNTEAFF. The CDR3 DNA follows: TGCAGTGCTAGTGGGGGGATGAACACTGAAGCTTTCTTT.